The 30 T cell receptor beta chains listed next were all sequenced from one sample in a study of blood T cell repertoires in COVID-19. Measured with immunoSEQ multiplex PCR; TCRdb has only the in-frame clones, and not every one. The sample lists more than 85,000 clones; roughly 80% were seen once. The sequenced material came from peripheral blood. All receptors derive from a woman in her fifties or sixties with acute or convalescent COVID-19.

The chain combines TRBV12-3 or TRBV12-4 with TRBJ2-1, with a tentative D call TRBD1 (5 bases). This CDR3 has 13 residues. V shed 3 bases and J shed 7 bases, with 10 bases lying between them. CDR3: CASSLDTTNEQFF. The CDR3 DNA reads TGTGCCAGCAGTTTGGACACTACGAATGAGCAGTTCTTC.

This chain joins TRBV2 and TRBJ1-5; D unresolved. Trimming cost V 6 bases and J 0 bases, with 6 bases left between them. This CDR3 has 13 residues. Germline V gene sequence: CDR1 SNHLY, CDR2 FYNNEI. Here the CDR3 reads CASRETSNQPQHF. CDR3 DNA: TGTGCCAGCAGGGAGACTAGCAATCAGCCCCAGCATTTT.

V gene TRBV5-1 combines with J gene TRBJ2-5; D possibly corresponds to TRBD1 (7 bases). There are 12 residues in the CDR3. Trimming stripped 0 bases from V and 12 bases from J, with 12 bases between. Germline V gene lookup returns CDR1 SGHRS and CDR2 YFSETQ. The CDR3 is CASSLGAGQKYF. The CDR3 nucleotides are TGCGCCAGCAGCTTGGGGGCGGGACAGAAGTACTTC.

The chain recombines TRBV5-6 with TRBJ2-1; D possibly corresponds to TRBD1 (6 bases). CDR1 and CDR2 (germline): SGHDT, YYEEEE. The length of the CDR3 is 14 residues. The V end lost 8 bases, the J end lost 3 bases, and 15 bases lay between the germline ends. The CDR3 reads CASFKTGFYNEQFF. The CDR3 nucleotides are TGTGCCAGTTTCAAGACAGGCTTCTACAATGAGCAGTTCTTC. Looking up the rest from reference TRBV5-6 and TRBJ2-1 gives the full variable domain: DAGVTQSPTHLIKTRGQQVTLRCSPKSGHDTVSWYQQALGQGPQFIFQYYEEEERQRGNFPDRFSGHQFPNYSSELNVNALLLGDSALYLCASFKTGFYNEQFFGPGTRLTVL.

The J gene is TRBJ2-1, the V gene TRBV7-2; 11 nucleotides match TRBD2. V lost 1 base and J lost 4; bases outside the gene matches: 6. This CDR3 spans 17 amino acids. Per germline, CDR1 SGHTA and CDR2 FQGNSA. CDR3 loop: CTSSLVWRTSGYNEQFF. CDR3 DNA sequence: TGTACCAGCAGCTTAGTTTGGAGGACTAGCGGGTACAATGAGCAGTTCTTC.

This chain connects TRBV6-4 to TRBJ2-1; TRBD1 aligns across 9 bases. This CDR3 comprises 15 residues. V lost 5 bases to trimming and J lost 4 bases; unmatched junction nucleotides: 6. From germline, CDR1 is MRHNA and CDR2 SNTAGT. The DNA of the CDR3 is TGTGCCAGCAGTCAGACAGGGGGGGTGTACAATGAGCAGTTCTTC. It encodes CASSQTGGVYNEQFF.

The chain employs TRBV7-9 and TRBJ1-1; no firm D call. Germline V lookup: CDR1 SEHNR, CDR2 FQNEAQ (reference sequence). The CDR3 has 13 amino acids. V was trimmed by 0 bases and J by 6 bases, leaving 8 bases between them. The CDR3 loop reads CASSLAGGSEAFF. Here the CDR3 DNA reads TGTGCCAGCAGCTTAGCGGGCGGGTCTGAAGCTTTCTTT.

The chain has TRBV5-1 and TRBJ1-3, with D perhaps TRBD1 (5 bases). The ends were cut back, 3 bases at V and 0 bases at J, with 7 bases in the middle. The CDR3 loop spans 14 amino acids. Germline lookup yields CDR1 SGHRS and CDR2 YFSETQ. The CDR3 reads CASSYGASGNTIYF. Here the CDR3 DNA reads TGCGCCAGCAGCTATGGGGCCTCTGGAAACACCATATATTTT. The full variable domain, in which reference TRBV5-1 and TRBJ1-3 provide the parts outside the CDR3, is KAGVTQTPRYLIKTRGQQVTLSCSPISGHRSVSWYQQTPGQGLQFLFEYFSETQRNKGNFPGRFSGRQFSNSRSEMNVSTLELGDSALYLCASSYGASGNTIYFGEGSWLTVV.

The J gene is TRBJ2-7, the V gene TRBV19, with D perhaps matching TRBD1 (5 bases). There are 15 residues in the CDR3. Germline V gene data show CDR1 as LNHDA and CDR2 as SQIVND (reference sequence). V was trimmed by 8 bases and J by 2 bases, leaving 19 bases between them. The DNA for the CDR3 is TGTGCCAGTGAAGGGCCCCAGACAGACACCTACGAGCAGTACTTC. This translates into CASEGPQTDTYEQYF.

The rearrangement joins TRBV5-1 to TRBJ2-5; 7 bases fit TRBD2. Germline V gives CDR1 SGHRS, CDR2 YFSETQ. This CDR3 contains 13 residues. V gave up 0 bases and J gave up 4 bases; unmatched junction bases: 0. The CDR3, as DNA: TGCGCCAGCAGCTTGGCGGGGGGAGAGACCCAGTACTTC. Encoded protein: CASSLAGGETQYF.

The V gene is TRBV18, the J gene TRBJ1-1; a possible D gene is TRBD1 (6 bases). This CDR3 has 16 residues. In germline, CDR1 is KGHSH, CDR2 LQKENI. With 6 bases removed from V and 1 base from J, the gap between germline ends came to 18 bases. The CDR3 sequence is CASSPSGGIENTEAFF. DNA of the CDR3: TGTGCCAGCTCCCCCTCGGGGGGCATCGAGAACACTGAAGCTTTCTTT.

V is TRBV29-1 and J is TRBJ2-1; 10 bases match TRBD2. Germline CDR1 SQVTM, CDR2 ANQGSEA. After removal of 4 bases from V and 8 bases from J, the junction contained 5 bases not matched to a gene. The CDR3 is made up of 13 amino acids. Here the CDR3 DNA reads TGCAGCGTTGTTAGCGGGGGGAGGGATGAGCAGTTCTTC. Translated, it gives CSVVSGGRDEQFF.

In this sample, this clone turned up once. The chain couples TRBV28 to TRBJ2-7; D unclear. Germline V gene data show CDR1 as MDHEN and CDR2 as SYDVKM. V was clipped by 3 bases and J by 5 bases, with 11 bases between them. The CDR3 sequence is 13 residues long. CDR3 sequence: CASSLTRSNEQYF. In nucleotides, the CDR3 is TGTGCCAGCAGTTTGACAAGATCAAACGAGCAGTACTTC.

This sequence joins TRBV28 and TRBJ2-7, with D possibly TRBD1 on 6 matching bases. This CDR3 spans 14 amino acids. Trimming removed 6 bases from V and 3 bases from J, with 15 bases in between. The V gene's germline CDR1 is MDHEN and CDR2 SYDVKM. CDR3 residues: CASRTPGQFYEQYF. For the CDR3, the DNA is TGTGCCAGCAGAACACCAGGACAGTTCTACGAGCAGTACTTC. The full variable domain, its missing parts supplied by reference TRBV28 and TRBJ2-7, is DVKVTQSSRYLVKRTGEKVFLECVQDMDHENMFWYRQDPGLGLRLIYFSYDVKMKEKGDIPEGYSVSREKKERFSLILESASTNQTSMYLCASRTPGQFYEQYFGPGTRLTVT.

The chain carries TRBV7-2 and TRBJ1-5, with a tentative D call TRBD1 (5 bases). The germline gives CDR1 SGHTA, CDR2 FQGNSA. V lost 3 bases and J lost 1, with 13 bases in between. CDR3 length: 16 residues. CDR3 sequence reads: CASSLDVGVSNQPQHF. Written as DNA, the CDR3 is TGTGCCAGCAGCTTGGATGTAGGGGTAAGCAATCAGCCCCAGCATTTT.

The CDR3 DNA sequence: TGTGCCAGCAGCCAAGAGAGGGCGGACAGGCGGAACACTGAAGCTTTCTTT. This gives the protein CASSQERADRRNTEAFF. The chain joins TRBV3-1 (or the pseudogene TRBV3-2) to TRBJ1-1; 7 bases line up with TRBD1. Germline lookup yields CDR1 LGHDT and CDR2 YNNKEL (reference sequence). The CDR3 is 17 residues long. The trim removed 0 bases at V and 1 base at J, leaving 8 bases unmatched.

This sequence joins TRBV7-8 and TRBJ2-7; TRBD2 matches 7 bases. V shed 1 base, J shed 3 bases, and the junction held 3 bases outside the gene matches. The germline gives CDR1 SGHVS, CDR2 FQNEAQ. The CDR3 is made up of 14 amino acids. The CDR3 DNA follows: TGTGCCAGCAGCTTAGAGGCGGGGGTCTACGAGCAGTACTTC. It is translated as CASSLEAGVYEQYF. Based on the CDR3 plus reference TRBV7-8 and TRBJ2-7, the full variable domain is GAGVSQSPRYKVAKRGQDVALRCDPISGHVSLFWYQQALGQGPEFLTYFQNEAQLDKSGLPSDRFFAERPEGSVSTLKIQRTQQEDSAVYLCASSLEAGVYEQYFGPGTRLTVT.

V and J are TRBV4-1 and TRBJ1-1, with D hard to call. V was shortened by 1 base and J by 0 bases, with 6 bases between the two germline ends. Germline V CDR1 and CDR2: MGHRA, YSYEKL. This CDR3 comprises 14 residues. The CDR3 DNA sequence: TGCGCCAGCAGCCAAGGGCCGCTGAACACTGAAGCTTTCTTT. Translated: CASSQGPLNTEAFF.

V usage is TRBV19 and J usage is TRBJ1-1; 9 positions match TRBD1. The CDR3 is 14 residues long. The V gene end was trimmed by 7 bases and the J gene end by 7 bases; junction bases not matched to a gene: 10. The germline V gene encodes CDR1 LNHDA and CDR2 SQIVND (reference sequence). In nucleotides, the CDR3 is TGTGCCAGTACCCCGGGACAGGGAAAGGGTGAAGCTTTCTTT. This codes for CASTPGQGKGEAFF.

This CDR3 is CASSVGTGGMLGEKLFF. The CDR3 DNA is TGTGCCAGCAGCGTAGGGACAGGGGGCATGCTCGGTGAAAAACTGTTTTTT. The chain links TRBV9 to TRBJ1-4; 11 nucleotides match TRBD1. Unmatched junction bases numbered 8, after V lost 0 bases and J lost 7 bases. CDR3 size: 17 residues. Germline values: CDR1 SGDLS, CDR2 YYNGEE.

The chain employs TRBV9 and TRBJ2-3, with a possible D match to TRBD2 (7 bases). CDR3 length: 18 amino acids. Trimming left V 3 bases short and J 2 bases short, with 22 bases between. In germline, CDR1 is SGDLS, CDR2 YYNGEE. For the CDR3, the DNA is TGTGCCAGCAGCGCCCCGCCTGGGAGGGGGATTAACACAGATACGCAGTATTTT. This translates into CASSAPPGRGINTDTQYF.

The V gene is TRBV19, the J gene TRBJ2-1; 10 bases map to TRBD2. CDR3 length equals 16 residues. V dropped 2 bases and J dropped 8; count of bases not matched to a gene: 9. The germline gives CDR1 LNHDA, CDR2 SQIVND (reference sequence). CDR3 region: CASSIRAGGPRDEQFF. The CDR3, as DNA: TGTGCCAGTAGTATACGAGCGGGGGGGCCTAGGGATGAGCAGTTCTTC.

The V gene is TRBV11-2, the J gene TRBJ2-2; D possibly corresponds to TRBD1 (6 bases). Germline CDR1 is SGHAT and CDR2 is FQNNGV. CDR3 length equals 15 residues. V lost 3 bases, J lost 1 base, and 9 bases lay in between. CDR3 nucleotides: TGTGCCAGCAGCTTCAGGGGAATGAACACCGGGGAGCTGTTTTTT. Translated, it gives CASSFRGMNTGELFF.

This clone was counted a few times. V and J are TRBV7-8 and TRBJ2-7; TRBD1 aligns across 9 bases. The CDR3 extends over 15 amino acids. The germline V gene encodes CDR1 SGHVS and CDR2 FQNEAQ. V was clipped by 0 bases and J by 6 bases; unmatched bases: 6. This CDR3 is CASSLAGTGFLEQYF. CDR3 nucleotide sequence: TGTGCCAGCAGCTTAGCCGGGACAGGGTTCCTCGAGCAGTACTTC.

The rearrangement links TRBV2 to TRBJ2-5, with D perhaps matching TRBD1 (6 bases). The length of the CDR3 is 15 residues. V was shortened by 7 bases and J by 0 bases, with 15 bases between the two germline ends. CDR1 is SNHLY, CDR2 FYNNEI, per germline. The CDR3 DNA follows: TGTGCCAGCAAGCAACAGGGACCTCACCAAGAGACCCAGTACTTC. The encoded protein is CASKQQGPHQETQYF.

This rearrangement joins TRBV5-6 to TRBJ2-5, with 10 bases lining up with TRBD1. Germline-derived CDR1 and CDR2 are SGHDT and YYEEEE. The CDR3 extends over 15 amino acids. J was trimmed by 5 bases and V by 2 bases; bases with no gene match: 6. CDR3 coding DNA: TGTGCCAGCAGCTTCGGGACAGGGGAAGGGGAGACCCAGTACTTC. The encoded protein is CASSFGTGEGETQYF.

This chain joins TRBV7-2 and TRBJ1-6; D may be TRBD1 (6 bases). Trimming removed 5 bases from V and 2 bases from J, with 10 bases in between. The CDR3 extends over 15 amino acids. Per the germline V gene, CDR1 is SGHTA and CDR2 is FQGNSA. The CDR3 DNA reads as TGTGCCAGCAGCCCGACAGGCGCCTATAATTCACCCCTCCACTTT. Protein: CASSPTGAYNSPLHF.

The chain combines TRBV6-5 with TRBJ1-2; TRBD1 matches at 8 bases. The V gene end was trimmed by 6 bases and the J gene end by 6 bases; junction bases not matched to a gene: 9. The CDR3 extends over 14 amino acids. Germline CDR1 MNHEY, CDR2 SVGAGI. CDR3 in amino acids: CASSRTPTGDGYTF. The DNA for the CDR3 is TGTGCCAGCAGCAGAACCCCGACAGGGGATGGCTACACCTTC.

V gene TRBV5-4 combines with J gene TRBJ2-7; 9 nucleotides align to TRBD2. The CDR3 spans 16 residues. Germline CDR1 and CDR2: SGHNT and YYREEE (reference sequence). Trimming at V came to 5 bases and at J to 2 bases, leaving 11 bases not matched to a gene. The CDR3 sequence is CASSPSSGGHTYEQYF. In DNA, the CDR3 is TGTGCCAGCAGTCCAAGTAGCGGGGGCCACACCTACGAGCAGTACTTC.

This clone was detected only a few times. The gene calls are TRBV6-4 and TRBJ2-2; 13 bases align to TRBD2. The CDR3 extends over 14 amino acids. The V and J ends lost 8 bases and 6 bases, in that order; junction bases with no gene match: 3. The germline V gene has CDR1 MRHNA and CDR2 SNTAGT. This chain's CDR3 is CASRLAGGSGELFF. The CDR3 nucleotides are TGTGCCAGCCGACTAGCGGGGGGATCCGGGGAGCTGTTTTTT.